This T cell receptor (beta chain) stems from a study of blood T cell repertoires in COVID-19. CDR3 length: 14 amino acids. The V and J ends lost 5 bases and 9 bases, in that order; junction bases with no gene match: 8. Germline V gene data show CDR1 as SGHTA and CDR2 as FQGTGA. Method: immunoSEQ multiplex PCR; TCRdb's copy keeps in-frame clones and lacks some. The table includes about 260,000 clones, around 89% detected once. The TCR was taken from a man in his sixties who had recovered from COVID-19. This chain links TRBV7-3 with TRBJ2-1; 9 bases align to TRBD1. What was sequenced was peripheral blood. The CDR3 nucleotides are TGTGCCAGCAGCCCACAGGGACAGGGCCGTGAGCAGTTCTTC. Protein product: CASSPQGQGREQFF.